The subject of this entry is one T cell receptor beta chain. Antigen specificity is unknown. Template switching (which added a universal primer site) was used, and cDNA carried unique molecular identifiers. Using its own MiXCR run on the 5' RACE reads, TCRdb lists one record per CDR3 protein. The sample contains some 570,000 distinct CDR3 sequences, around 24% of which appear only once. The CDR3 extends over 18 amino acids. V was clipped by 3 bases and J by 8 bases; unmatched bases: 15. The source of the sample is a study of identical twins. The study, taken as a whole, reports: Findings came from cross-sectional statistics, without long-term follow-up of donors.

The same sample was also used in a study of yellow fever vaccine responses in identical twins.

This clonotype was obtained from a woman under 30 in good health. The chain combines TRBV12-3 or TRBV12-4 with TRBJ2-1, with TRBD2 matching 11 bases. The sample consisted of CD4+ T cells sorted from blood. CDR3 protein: CASSFGPYGSGRVHEQFF. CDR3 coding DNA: TGTGCCAGCAGTTTTGGCCCCTACGGTAGCGGGAGGGTCCATGAGCAGTTCTTC.